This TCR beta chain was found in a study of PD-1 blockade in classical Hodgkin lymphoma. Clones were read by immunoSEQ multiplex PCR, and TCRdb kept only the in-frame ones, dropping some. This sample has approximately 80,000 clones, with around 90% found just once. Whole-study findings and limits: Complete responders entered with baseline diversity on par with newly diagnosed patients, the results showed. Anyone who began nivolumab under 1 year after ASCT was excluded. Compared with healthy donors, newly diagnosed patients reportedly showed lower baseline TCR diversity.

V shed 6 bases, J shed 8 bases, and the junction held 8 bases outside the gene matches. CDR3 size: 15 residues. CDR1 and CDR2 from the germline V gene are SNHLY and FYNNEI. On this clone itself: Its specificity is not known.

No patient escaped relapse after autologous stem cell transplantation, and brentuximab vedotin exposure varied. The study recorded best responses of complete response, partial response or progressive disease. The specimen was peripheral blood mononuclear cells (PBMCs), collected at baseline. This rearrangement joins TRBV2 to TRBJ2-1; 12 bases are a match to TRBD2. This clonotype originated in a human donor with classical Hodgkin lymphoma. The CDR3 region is CASSSGTSGLHEQFF. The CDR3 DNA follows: TGTGCCAGCAGCTCCGGGACTAGCGGGTTACATGAGCAGTTCTTC.